This TCR beta chain was observed in a study of OX40 agonist ivuxolimab in advanced cancers. About the study as a whole: The costimulatory receptor OX40 (CD134) was targeted by ivuxolimab, a fully human IgG2 agonistic monoclonal antibody. Intravenous ivuxolimab was administered to patients every 2 weeks at six dose levels: 0.01, 0.1, 0.3, 1.5, 3 and 10 mg/kg. Among the roughly 50 dose-escalation patients, about 20 had hepatocellular carcinoma, approximately 15 melanoma, 9 renal cell carcinoma and 9 head and neck cancer. In the dose-escalation cohort, over 65% of patients were male, and the mean age was around 60 years, with a range of roughly 23 to 85. Prior anti-PD-1, anti-PD-L1 or anti-CTLA-4 therapy was permitted, and approximately 41% of dose-escalation patients had received checkpoint inhibitors. Three dose-escalation patients achieved partial responses, one with hepatocellular carcinoma and two with cutaneous melanoma. The purpose of peripheral TCRbeta sequencing was to test whether ivuxolimab changed TCR sequence diversity and led to clonal T-cell expansion. The paper reports the monotherapy dose-escalation portion (N of about 56 patients) of the phase I ivuxolimab trial. Study-wide conclusions, independent of this receptor: In partial responders in the 0.1-3.0 mg/kg groups, normalized peripheral clonal expansion was found to be among the lowest, especially among CD8+ T cells. Antigen specificity was not determined for the clonally expanded peripheral T cells. Clonal expansion of both CD4+ and CD8+ blood T cells was observed from baseline to week 6 at doses 0.1 to 3.0 mg/kg. After ivuxolimab, more expanded clones were found on average in CD8+ T cells than in CD4+ T cells. Low levels of normalized T-cell clonal expansion were also shown by some nonresponding patients.

The trial excluded patients who had a history of autoimmune disease or who were on systemic immunosuppression. Peripheral blood for TCR sequencing was collected from all dose cohorts at baseline, on cycle 4 day 1, and on cycle 7 day 1. Samples were obtained from an open-label, multicenter, first-in-human phase I dose-escalation trial of ivuxolimab. Adults with locally advanced or metastatic melanoma, renal cell, hepatocellular, or head and neck squamous cell carcinoma were enrolled in the trial. CD4+ and CD8+ T cells were sorted separately from peripheral blood before TCR sequencing. Turning to this clone: The antigen it recognizes is unknown. The sample holds no much larger clone one base away, and base qualities are not on file.

CDR3 length: 15 amino acids, cysteine to phenylalanine. Only the CDR3 DNA stays, 45 bases, in frame from base 1. For CDR1 and CDR2, the germline V gene lists SNHLY and FYNNEI. V is clipped by 6 bases and J by 1 base, and the sequence between their germline boundaries is 13 bases long. Genomic DNA was extracted from sorted cells for sequencing of the TCRbeta CDR3 region. TCRbeta CDR3 regions were sequenced using the immunoSEQ Assay. TCRdb stores this immuneACCESS table with in-frame sequences only. Part of the clones is absent; in the studies checked, under half of the shortfall reflects unresolved V genes, and no reason is known for the rest. The sample includes about 110,000 clones, with approximately 90% observed a single time. The ten largest clones capture around 0.61% of the sample.

The rearranged chain carries TRBV2 and TRBJ2-1, with TRBD1 perhaps the D gene, on 6 matching bases. Sample: CD4+ or CD8+ T cells sorted from blood, taken in a trial of the OX40 agonist ivuxolimab. This clonotype was sampled from an adult with an advanced solid tumor such as melanoma, head and neck, liver or kidney cancer. The DNA reads as follows: TGTGCCAGCAGGGGTGAGGGGGATTCCTACAATGAGCAGTTCTTC. Translated, it gives CASRGEGDSYNEQFF.